The text below deals with one TCR beta chain. Its specificity is unknown. There are 16 residues in the CDR3. Germline V lookup: CDR1 SEHNR, CDR2 FQNEAQ (reference sequence). Trimming removed 1 base from V and 2 bases from J, with 9 bases in between. Each CDR3 protein gets one entry after TCRdb re-called the 5' RACE reads with MiXCR. The sample holds approximately 300,000 distinct CDR3 sequences, 9.5% to 12% seen once. The sample belongs to a study of T cells after yellow fever vaccination. Study-level information: The authors prepared low-cell-number fractions using SMART-Seq v4 Ultra Low Input. Study conclusions and caveats: The booster saw the reappearance of most primary-vaccination clones (roughly 97% CD4, around 88% CD8). Repertoires obtained by FACS sorting could include abundant clonotypes that entered as contaminants from the bulk population. Clonotypes appearing in both CD4 and CD8 compartments existed, and their share was small.

The input for sequencing was CD4+ T cells sorted from PBMCs, taken 45 days after the yellow fever booster vaccination. The clonotype originates from a man aged 18 to 29 who received the YFV17D yellow fever vaccine. The rearrangement uses TRBV7-9 and TRBJ1-6; no clear D. The CDR3 DNA reads TGTGCCAGCAGCTTAGGCCTCCCTACCTATAATTCACCCCTCCACTTT. Translation: CASSLGLPTYNSPLHF.